This TCR beta chain is drawn from a study of blood T cell repertoires in COVID-19. Trimming at V came to 5 bases and at J to 7 bases, leaving 6 bases not matched to a gene. Germline V gives CDR1 GTSNPN, CDR2 SVGIG (reference sequence). The CDR3 length is 13 residues. In the authors' methods: The authors estimated nucleated cell counts from reference gene primer amplification. Sequencing was performed with immunoSEQ multiplex PCR; in TCRdb, only in-frame clones are kept and a portion is missing. V and J calls and clone size are as listed in that table; D and trimming were resolved from the DNA. Here the sample spans approximately 440,000 clones, 88% being singletons.

The V and J genes are TRBV30 and TRBJ1-5, with 9 bases fitting TRBD1. This receptor was identified in a woman aged 50 to 60 with COVID-19, enrolled during active disease. The sample was peripheral blood. The chain's CDR3 is CAWGGTGLQPQHF. CDR3 sequence (DNA): TGTGCCTGGGGTGGGACAGGGTTACAGCCCCAGCATTTT.